This TCR beta chain was profiled in a study of cytomegalovirus exposure and HLA in healthy donors. Per the germline V gene, CDR1 is MNHEY and CDR2 is SVGAGI. Deletions cut 6 bases from V and 6 bases from J, with 18 bases between. The CDR3 has 15 residues. PCR amplification relied on 60 Vbeta primers (plus 13 Jbeta primers). Clones were read by immunoSEQ multiplex PCR, and TCRdb kept only the in-frame ones, dropping some. The data contain roughly 130,000 clones, around 8.5% of them singletons. In its sample, this clone was seen a few times. The chain employs TRBV6-5 and TRBJ1-5; D remains unclear. This receptor was identified in a man aged 40-50 years in good health and CMV-seronegative. The sample taken for sequencing was PBMCs. Written as DNA, the CDR3 is TGTGCCAGCAGAAACCTAGGACTCGACCGTCAGCCCCAGCATTTT. This encodes CASRNLGLDRQPQHF.